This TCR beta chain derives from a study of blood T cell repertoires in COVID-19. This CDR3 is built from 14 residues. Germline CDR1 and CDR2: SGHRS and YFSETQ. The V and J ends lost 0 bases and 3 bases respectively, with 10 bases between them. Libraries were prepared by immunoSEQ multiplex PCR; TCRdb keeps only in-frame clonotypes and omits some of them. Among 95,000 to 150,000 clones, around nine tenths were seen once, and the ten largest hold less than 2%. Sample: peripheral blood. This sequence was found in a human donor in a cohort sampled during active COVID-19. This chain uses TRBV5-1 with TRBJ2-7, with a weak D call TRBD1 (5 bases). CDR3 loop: CASSLEPGRYEQYF. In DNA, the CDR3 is TGCGCCAGCAGCTTGGAGCCAGGGCGCTACGAGCAGTACTTC.